These 7 T cell receptor beta chains were all obtained from the same sample, sequenced in a study of T cell responses to AZD1222 COVID-19 vaccine. Sequenced by immunoSEQ multiplex PCR; TCRdb stores in-frame clones only, minus some. This sample has 100,000 to 150,000 clones, with approximately 83% found just once. This material consisted of peripheral blood, taken on day 0 of AZD1222 vaccination. The receptors come from an adult in good health.

The chain is built from TRBV9 and TRBJ2-7, with 8 bases aligning to TRBD2. Looked up from germline, CDR1 is SGDLS and CDR2 is YYNGEE. The CDR3 length is 16 residues. V lost 3 bases and J lost 0; bases outside the gene matches: 8. As DNA, the CDR3 is TGTGCCAGCAGCGAAACGGCCGGGACTAGCTCCTACGAGCAGTACTTC. It specifies CASSETAGTSSYEQYF.

V is TRBV19 and J is TRBJ2-3, with TRBD1 as a possible D gene (6 bases). The V gene lost 2 bases and the J gene lost 1 base, with 10 bases spanning the gap. Germline CDR1 is LNHDA and CDR2 is SQIVND (reference sequence). The CDR3 spans 15 residues. Here the CDR3 reads CASSIQGIGTDTQYF. For the CDR3, the DNA is TGTGCCAGTAGTATACAGGGGATCGGCACAGATACGCAGTATTTT.

The chain recombines TRBV6-6 with TRBJ2-3, with a weak D call TRBD2 (5 bases). Germline CDR1 and CDR2: MNHNY and SVGAGI (reference sequence). V lost 2 bases and J lost 4, with 10 bases in between. The CDR3 is 14 residues long. CDR3 region: CASSYRTDSDTQYF. The CDR3 DNA follows: TGTGCCAGCAGTTACCGGACGGACTCAGATACGCAGTATTTT.

The rearrangement uses TRBV28 and TRBJ1-1, with 7 bases identical to TRBD1. The V segment lost 6 bases and the J segment 7 bases; nucleotides outside the gene matches: 8. The CDR3 is 13 amino acids. Germline loops: CDR1 MDHEN, CDR2 SYDVKM. The CDR3: CASSSTGVGEAFF. CDR3 bases: TGTGCCAGCAGCAGTACAGGGGTAGGTGAAGCTTTCTTT.

This clone was seen more than once but under ten times. The genes are TRBV6-4 and TRBJ2-1, with TRBD2 matching 7 bases. With 3 bases clipped from V and 6 bases from J, the junction kept 5 bases outside the gene matches. Looked up from germline, CDR1 is MRHNA and CDR2 is SNTAGT. This CDR3 is built from 14 residues. The CDR3: CASSEAGEVNEQFF. The CDR3 DNA is TGTGCCAGCAGTGAGGCGGGAGAAGTCAATGAGCAGTTCTTC.

The chain couples TRBV6-5 to TRBJ1-1, with 8 bases aligning to TRBD1. CDR1 and CDR2 from the germline V gene are MNHEY and SVGAGI. Germline trimming cut 2 bases from V and 7 bases from J; bases unmatched to any gene: 12. CDR3 length: 16 amino acids. The CDR3 coding sequence is TGTGCCAGCAGTTACACGCCTCAGGGGGCGAGTCGTGAAGCTTTCTTT. Residues: CASSYTPQGASREAFF.

The chain couples TRBV28 to TRBJ2-3; 9 bases agree with TRBD1. The CDR3 sequence is 16 residues long. With V trimmed by 3 bases and J by 1 base, 5 bases remained unmatched. Germline CDR1 MDHEN, CDR2 SYDVKM. The DNA for the CDR3 is TGTGCCAGCAGTTTGAAAAGGACAGGGGGCACAGATACGCAGTATTTT. Amino acids: CASSLKRTGGTDTQYF.